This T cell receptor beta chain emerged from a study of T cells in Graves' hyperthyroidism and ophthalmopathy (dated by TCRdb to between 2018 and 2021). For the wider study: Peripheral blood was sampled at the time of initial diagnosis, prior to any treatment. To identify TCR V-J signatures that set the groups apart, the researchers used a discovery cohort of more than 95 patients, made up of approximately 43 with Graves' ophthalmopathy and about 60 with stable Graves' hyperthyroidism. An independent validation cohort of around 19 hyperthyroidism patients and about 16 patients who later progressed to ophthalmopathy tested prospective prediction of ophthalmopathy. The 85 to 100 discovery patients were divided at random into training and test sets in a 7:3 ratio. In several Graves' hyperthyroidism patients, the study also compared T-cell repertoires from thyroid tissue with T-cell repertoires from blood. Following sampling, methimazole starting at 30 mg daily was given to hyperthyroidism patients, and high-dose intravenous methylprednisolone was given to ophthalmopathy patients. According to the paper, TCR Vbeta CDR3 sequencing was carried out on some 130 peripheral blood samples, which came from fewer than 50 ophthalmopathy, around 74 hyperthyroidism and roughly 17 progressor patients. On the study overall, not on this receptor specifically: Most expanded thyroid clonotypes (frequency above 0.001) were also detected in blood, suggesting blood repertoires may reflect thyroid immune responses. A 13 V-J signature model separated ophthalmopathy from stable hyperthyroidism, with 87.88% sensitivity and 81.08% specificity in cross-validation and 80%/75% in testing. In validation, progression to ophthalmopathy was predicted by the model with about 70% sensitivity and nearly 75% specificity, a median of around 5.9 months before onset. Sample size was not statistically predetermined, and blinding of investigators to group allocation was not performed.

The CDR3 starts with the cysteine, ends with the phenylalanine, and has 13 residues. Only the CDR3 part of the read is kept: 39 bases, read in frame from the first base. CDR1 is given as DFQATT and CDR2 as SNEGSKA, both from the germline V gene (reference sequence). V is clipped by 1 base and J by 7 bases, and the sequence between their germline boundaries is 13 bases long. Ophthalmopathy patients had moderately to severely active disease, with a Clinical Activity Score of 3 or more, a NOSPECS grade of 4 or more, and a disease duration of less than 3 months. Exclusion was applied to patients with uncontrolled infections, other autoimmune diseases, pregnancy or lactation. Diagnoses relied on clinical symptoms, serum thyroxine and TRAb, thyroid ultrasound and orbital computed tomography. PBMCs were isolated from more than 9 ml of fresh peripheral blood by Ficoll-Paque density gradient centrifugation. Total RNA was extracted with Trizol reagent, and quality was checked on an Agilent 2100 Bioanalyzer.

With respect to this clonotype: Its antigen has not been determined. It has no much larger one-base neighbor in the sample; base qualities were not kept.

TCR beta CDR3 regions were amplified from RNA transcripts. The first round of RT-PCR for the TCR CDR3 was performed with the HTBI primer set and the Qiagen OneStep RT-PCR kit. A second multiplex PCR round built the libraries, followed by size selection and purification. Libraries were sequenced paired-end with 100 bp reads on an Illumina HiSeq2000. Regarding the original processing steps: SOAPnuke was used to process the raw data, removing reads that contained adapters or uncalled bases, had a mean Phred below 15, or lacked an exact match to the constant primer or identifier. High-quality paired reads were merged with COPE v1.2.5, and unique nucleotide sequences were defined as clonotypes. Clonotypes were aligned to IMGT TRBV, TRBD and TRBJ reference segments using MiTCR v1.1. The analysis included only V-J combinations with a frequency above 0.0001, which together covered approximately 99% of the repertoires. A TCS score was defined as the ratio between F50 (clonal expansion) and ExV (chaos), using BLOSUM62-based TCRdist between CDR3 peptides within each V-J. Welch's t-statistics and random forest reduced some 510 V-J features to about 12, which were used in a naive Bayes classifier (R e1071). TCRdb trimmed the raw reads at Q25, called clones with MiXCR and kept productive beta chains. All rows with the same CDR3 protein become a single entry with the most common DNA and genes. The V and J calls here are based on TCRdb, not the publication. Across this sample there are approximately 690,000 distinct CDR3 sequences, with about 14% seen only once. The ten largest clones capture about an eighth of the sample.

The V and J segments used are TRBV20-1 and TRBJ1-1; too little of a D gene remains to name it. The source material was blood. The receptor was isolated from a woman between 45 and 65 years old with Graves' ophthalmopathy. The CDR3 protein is CSARASRNGEAFF. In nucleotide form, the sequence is TGCAGTGCTAGAGCTAGTAGGAACGGTGAAGCTTTCTTT.